This T cell receptor (beta chain) was retrieved from a study of memory CD4+ T cells and cytomegalovirus serostatus (dated 2019 in TCRdb). Background for the entire study: The cohort comprised 33 healthy Belgian adults, 9 CMV seropositive and about 25 CMV seronegative. The study sequenced CD4+ memory TCRbeta repertoires of a Belgian cohort with known cytomegalovirus serostatus to replicate a published TCR-based CMV serostatus classifier. Findings and caveats that apply to the study as a whole: On the Belgian cohort, the classifier built on the original framework reached a median bootstrapped AUC of about 0.95, with a 95% CI of 0.76-1.00. The results were read as suggesting that the CMV-associated TCR signature is, for the most part, present in the CD4+ memory repertoire. Among the 150 to 200 previously reported CMV-associated TCRbeta sequences, some 69 showed up in the CD4+ memory repertoires, with each one found in between one and five individuals. Only CD4+CD45RO+ memory cells were sequenced, in contrast to the original study, in which naive and memory CD4+ and CD8+ populations were covered. For CMV serostatus prediction, a median bootstrapped AUC of about 0.94 was reached with the original framework, and a median bootstrapped AUC of around 0.89 was reached with a US-trained random forest.

As for this clone: Its binding antigen is unknown. Base-call qualities are not available, and no considerably larger clone is one nucleotide away.

From the cysteine up to the phenylalanine, the CDR3 has a length of 15 residues. Of all the DNA, just the CDR3 is kept, 45 bases in frame from base 1. A distance of 16 bases separates the germline ends of V and J, which lose 7 bases and 2 bases respectively. The germline V gene yields SGDLS for CDR1 and YYNGEE for CDR2. A FACSAria II was used to sort memory CD4+ T cells, defined as single viable CD3+CD4+CD8-CD45RO+ cells. CMV serostatus was assessed using a Roche Elecsys assay, by which serum IgG against CMV pp150, pp28, p38 and p52 was detected. After thawing, total CD4+ T cells were enriched by positive selection with CD4 magnetic microbeads. The samples came from a separate study whose specific focus was interrogating the CD4+ T cell memory repertoire. Peripheral blood mononuclear cells were isolated and cryopreserved according to standard operating procedures, and serum was stored at -80 degrees C. The staining used CD3-PerCP (BW264/56), CD4-APC (RPA-T4), CD45RO-PE (UCHT1) and CD8-Pacific Orange (3B5) antibodies, and Sytox blue was used to exclude non-viable cells.

The Quick-DNA Microprep Kit was used to extract genomic DNA from the sorted cells. Amplification of TCRbeta DNA was done with the immunoSEQ hsTCRbeta kit, following the protocol from the manufacturer. An Illumina MiSeq instrument was used to sequence the TCRbeta libraries. For the original study's pipeline: Once out-of-frame sequences had been removed, approximately 2,000,000 distinct TCRbeta sequences were left, which works out to an average of around 67,000 per individual. Each individual was scored by the count of around 160 previously reported CMV-associated TCRbeta sequences and the total productive distinct TCRbeta count. A beta-binomial model was reimplemented in Python, and random forests from scikit-learn, run with default parameters, were trained on data from the US cohort. Classifier performance on the Belgian cohort was summarized as median AUC with percentile confidence intervals calculated over 10,000 bootstrap iterations. TCRdb stores this immuneACCESS table with in-frame sequences only. Part of the clones is absent; in the studies checked, under half of the shortfall reflects unresolved V genes, and no reason is known for the rest. D and trimming come from the DNA, and the V and J calls and clone size come from that table. The table for this sample lists some 35,000 clones; around 79% of them were counted only once. The ten largest clones represent roughly 5.7% of the sample.

The rearranged segments are TRBV9 and TRBJ2-1; a weak D assignment points to TRBD2 (6 bases agree). The TCR originated in an adult in good health and CMV-seropositive. Sequencing was carried out using memory CD4+ T cells from blood. The DNA sequence reads TGTGCCAGCTCGCTTTTAGCGGTCCCCTACAATGAGCAGTTCTTC. Its amino acids are CASSLLAVPYNEQFF.